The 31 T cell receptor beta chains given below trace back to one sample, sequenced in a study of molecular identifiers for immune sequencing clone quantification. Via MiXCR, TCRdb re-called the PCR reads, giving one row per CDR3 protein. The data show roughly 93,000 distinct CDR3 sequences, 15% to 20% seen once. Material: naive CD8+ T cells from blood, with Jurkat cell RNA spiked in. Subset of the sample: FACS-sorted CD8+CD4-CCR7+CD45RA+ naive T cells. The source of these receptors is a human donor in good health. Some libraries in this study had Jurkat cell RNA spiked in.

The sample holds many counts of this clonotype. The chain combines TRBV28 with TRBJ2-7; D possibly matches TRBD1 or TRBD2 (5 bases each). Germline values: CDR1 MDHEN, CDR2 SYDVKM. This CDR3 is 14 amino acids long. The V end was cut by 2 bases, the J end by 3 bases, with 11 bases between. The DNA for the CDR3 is TGTGCCAGCAGTTTAGGGGGTAGCTACTACGAGCAGTACTTC. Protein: CASSLGGSYYEQYF.

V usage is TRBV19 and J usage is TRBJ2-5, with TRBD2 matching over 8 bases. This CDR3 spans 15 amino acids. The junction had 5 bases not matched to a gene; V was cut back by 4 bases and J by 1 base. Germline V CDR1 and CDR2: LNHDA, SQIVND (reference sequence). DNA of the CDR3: TGTGCCAGTAGTAGCGGGACTAGGGGCCAAGAGACCCAGTACTTC. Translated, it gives CASSSGTRGQETQYF.

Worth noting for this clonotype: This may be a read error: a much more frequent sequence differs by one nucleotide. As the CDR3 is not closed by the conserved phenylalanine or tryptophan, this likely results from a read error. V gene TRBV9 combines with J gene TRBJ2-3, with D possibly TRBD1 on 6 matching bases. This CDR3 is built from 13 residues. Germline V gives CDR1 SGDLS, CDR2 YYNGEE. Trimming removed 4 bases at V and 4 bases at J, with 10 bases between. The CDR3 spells CASSLRQADTQYL. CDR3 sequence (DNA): TGTGCCAGCAGCCTAAGACAGGCAGATACGCAGTATCTT.

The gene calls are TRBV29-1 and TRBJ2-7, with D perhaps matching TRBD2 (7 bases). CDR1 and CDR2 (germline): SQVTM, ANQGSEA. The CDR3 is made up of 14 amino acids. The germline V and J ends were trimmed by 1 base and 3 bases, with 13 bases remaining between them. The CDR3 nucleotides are TGCAGCGTTGAAGGTTGGAGGGGGGGCTACGAGCAGTACTTC. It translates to CSVEGWRGGYEQYF.

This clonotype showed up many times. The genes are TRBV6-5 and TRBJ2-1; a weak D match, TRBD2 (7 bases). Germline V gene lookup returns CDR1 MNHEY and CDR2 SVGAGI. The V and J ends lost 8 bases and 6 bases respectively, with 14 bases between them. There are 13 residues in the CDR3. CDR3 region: CASGAGHRNEQFF. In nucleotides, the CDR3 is TGTGCCAGCGGAGCGGGACATCGCAATGAGCAGTTCTTC.

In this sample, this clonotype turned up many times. CDR3 coding DNA: TGTGCCAGCAGCTGGGACAGGGGGCTGAGCTCCTATAATTCACCCCTCCACTTT. It yields the protein CASSWDRGLSSYNSPLHF. The V gene is TRBV7-9, the J gene TRBJ1-6; the match to TRBD1 covers 12 bases. The germline V gene has CDR1 SEHNR and CDR2 FQNEAQ (reference sequence). The CDR3 totals 18 residues. V gave up 4 bases and J gave up 0 bases; unmatched junction bases: 4.

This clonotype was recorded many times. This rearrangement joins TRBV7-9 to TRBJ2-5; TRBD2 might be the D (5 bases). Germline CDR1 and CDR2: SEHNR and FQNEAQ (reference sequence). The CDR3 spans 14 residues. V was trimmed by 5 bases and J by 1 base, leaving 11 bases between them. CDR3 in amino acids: CASSTEGTQETQYF. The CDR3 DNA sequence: TGTGCCAGCAGCACCGAGGGCACCCAAGAGACCCAGTACTTC.

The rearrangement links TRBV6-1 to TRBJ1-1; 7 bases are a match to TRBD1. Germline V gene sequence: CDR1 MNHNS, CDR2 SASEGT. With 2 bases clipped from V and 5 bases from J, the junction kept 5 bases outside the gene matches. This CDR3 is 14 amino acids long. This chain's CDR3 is CASSEFTGDTEAFF. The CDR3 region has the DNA TGTGCCAGCAGTGAATTCACAGGGGATACTGAAGCTTTCTTT.

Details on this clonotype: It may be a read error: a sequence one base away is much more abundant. This CDR3 reads CASSLRTGDDYEQYF. The CDR3 region has the DNA TGCGCCAGCAGCCTACGGACAGGGGACGACTACGAGCAGTACTTC. This sequence joins TRBV4-1 and TRBJ2-7; 9 bases fit TRBD1. Trimming cost V 4 bases and J 3 bases; bases outside gene matches: 7. The CDR3 loop spans 15 amino acids. CDR1 MGHRA and CDR2 YSYEKL come from the germline V gene.

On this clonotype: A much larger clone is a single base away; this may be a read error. CDR3 protein: CAISELPGTGGTEAFF. Written as DNA, the CDR3 is TGTGCCATCAGTGAGCTTCCCGGGACAGGGGGCACTGAAGCTTTCTTT. The V gene is TRBV10-3, the J gene TRBJ1-1; the match to TRBD1 covers 11 bases. The V gene end was trimmed by 2 bases and the J gene end by 4 bases; junction bases not matched to a gene: 6. Germline V CDR1 and CDR2: ENHRY, SYGVKD. The CDR3 has 16 amino acids.

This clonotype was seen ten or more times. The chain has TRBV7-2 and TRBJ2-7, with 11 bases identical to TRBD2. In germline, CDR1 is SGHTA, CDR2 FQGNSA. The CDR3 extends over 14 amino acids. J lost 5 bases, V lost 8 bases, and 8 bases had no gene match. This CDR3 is CASHTSGSVDEQYF. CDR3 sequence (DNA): TGTGCCAGCCATACTAGCGGGAGTGTCGACGAGCAGTACTTC.

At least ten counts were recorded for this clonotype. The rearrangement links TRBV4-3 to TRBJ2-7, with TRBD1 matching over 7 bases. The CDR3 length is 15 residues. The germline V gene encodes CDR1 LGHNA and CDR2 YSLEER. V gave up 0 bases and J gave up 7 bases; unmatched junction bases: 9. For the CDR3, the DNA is TGCGCCAGCAGCCAAGATGTGACGGGACAGAGGGAGCAGTACTTC. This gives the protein CASSQDVTGQREQYF.

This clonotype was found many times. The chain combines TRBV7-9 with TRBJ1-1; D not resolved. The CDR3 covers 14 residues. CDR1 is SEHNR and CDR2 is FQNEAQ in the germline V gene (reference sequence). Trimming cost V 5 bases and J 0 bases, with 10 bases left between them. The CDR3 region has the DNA TGTGCCAGCAGCCCACATACGTTGAACACTGAAGCTTTCTTT. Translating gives CASSPHTLNTEAFF.

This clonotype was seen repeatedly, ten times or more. The CDR3 loop reads CASSYGPQETQYF. The DNA for the CDR3 is TGTGCCAGCAGTTACGGACCCCAAGAGACCCAGTACTTC. This sequence joins TRBV6-5 and TRBJ2-5, with no clear D. The CDR3 has 13 amino acids. V lost 2 bases, J lost 1 base, and 5 bases lay in between. The germline V gene encodes CDR1 MNHEY and CDR2 SVGAGI.

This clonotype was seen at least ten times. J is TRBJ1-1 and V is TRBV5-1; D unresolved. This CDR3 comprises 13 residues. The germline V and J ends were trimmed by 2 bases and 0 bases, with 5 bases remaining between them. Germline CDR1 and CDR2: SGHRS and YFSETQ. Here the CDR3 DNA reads TGCGCCAGCAGCTTTAGCCTGAACACTGAAGCTTTCTTT. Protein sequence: CASSFSLNTEAFF. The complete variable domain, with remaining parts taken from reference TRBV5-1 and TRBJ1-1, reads KAGVTQTPRYLIKTRGQQVTLSCSPISGHRSVSWYQQTPGQGLQFLFEYFSETQRNKGNFPGRFSGRQFSNSRSEMNVSTLELGDSALYLCASSFSLNTEAFFGQGTRLTVV.

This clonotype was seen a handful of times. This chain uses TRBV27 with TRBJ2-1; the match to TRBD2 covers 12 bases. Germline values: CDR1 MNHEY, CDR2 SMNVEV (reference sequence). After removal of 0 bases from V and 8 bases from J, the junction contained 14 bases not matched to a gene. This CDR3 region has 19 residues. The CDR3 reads CASSLSPLAGGAEADEQFF. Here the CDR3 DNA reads TGTGCCAGCAGTTTATCCCCCCTAGCGGGGGGGGCGGAAGCCGATGAGCAGTTCTTC.

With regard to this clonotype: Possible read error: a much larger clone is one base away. CDR3 in amino acids: CASNQVAGSNTEAFF. Here the CDR3 DNA reads TGCGCCAGCAACCAAGTAGCAGGGTCGAACACTGAAGCTTTCTTT. This chain uses TRBV4-3 with TRBJ1-1; tentatively, D is TRBD1 (5 bases). The CDR3 has 15 residues. Germline lookup yields CDR1 LGHNA and CDR2 YSLEER.

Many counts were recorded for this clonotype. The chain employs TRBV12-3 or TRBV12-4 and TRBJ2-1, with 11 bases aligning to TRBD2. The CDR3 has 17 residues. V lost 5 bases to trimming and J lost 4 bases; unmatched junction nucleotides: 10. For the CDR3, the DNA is TGTGCCAGCAGTCCGAGACTAGCGGGATATCTATACAATGAGCAGTTCTTC. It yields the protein CASSPRLAGYLYNEQFF.

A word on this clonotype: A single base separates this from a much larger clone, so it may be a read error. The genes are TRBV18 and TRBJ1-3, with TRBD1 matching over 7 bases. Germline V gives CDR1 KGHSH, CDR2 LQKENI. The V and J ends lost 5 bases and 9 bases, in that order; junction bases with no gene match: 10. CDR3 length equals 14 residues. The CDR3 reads CASSSTGMEGTIYF. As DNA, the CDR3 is TGTGCCAGCTCATCGACAGGGATGGAAGGCACCATATATTTT.

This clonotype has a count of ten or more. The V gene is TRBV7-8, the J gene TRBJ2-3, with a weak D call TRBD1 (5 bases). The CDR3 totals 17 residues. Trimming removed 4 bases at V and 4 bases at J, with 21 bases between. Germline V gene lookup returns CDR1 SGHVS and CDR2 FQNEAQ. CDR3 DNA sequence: TGTGCCAGCAGCTCCCGCGCAGGGCTAAGTTACGCAGATACGCAGTATTTT. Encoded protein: CASSSRAGLSYADTQYF.

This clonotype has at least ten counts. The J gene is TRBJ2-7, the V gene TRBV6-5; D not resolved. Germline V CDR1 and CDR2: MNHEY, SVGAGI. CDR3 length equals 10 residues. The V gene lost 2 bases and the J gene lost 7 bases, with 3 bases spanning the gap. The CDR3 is CASSYPEQYF. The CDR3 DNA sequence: TGTGCCAGCAGTTACCCGGAGCAGTACTTC.

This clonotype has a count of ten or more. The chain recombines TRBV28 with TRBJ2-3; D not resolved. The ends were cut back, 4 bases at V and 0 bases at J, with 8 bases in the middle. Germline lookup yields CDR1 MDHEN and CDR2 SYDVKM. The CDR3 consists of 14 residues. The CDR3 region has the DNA TGTGCCAGCAGTTCCTGGACCAGCACAGATACGCAGTATTTT. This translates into CASSSWTSTDTQYF.

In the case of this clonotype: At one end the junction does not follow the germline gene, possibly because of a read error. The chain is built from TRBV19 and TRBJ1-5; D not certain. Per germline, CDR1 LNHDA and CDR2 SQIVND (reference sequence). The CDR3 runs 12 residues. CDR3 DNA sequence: TGTGCCAGTGGTATTGCCCTTCAGCCCCAGCATTTC. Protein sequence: CASGIALQPQHF.

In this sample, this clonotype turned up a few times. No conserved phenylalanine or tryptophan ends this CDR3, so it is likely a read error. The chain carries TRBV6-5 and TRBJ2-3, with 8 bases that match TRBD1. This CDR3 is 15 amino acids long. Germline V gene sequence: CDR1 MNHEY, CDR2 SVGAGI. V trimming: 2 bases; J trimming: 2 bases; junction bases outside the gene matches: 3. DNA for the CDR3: TGTGCCAGCAGTTACGGACAGGGCAACACAGATACGCAGTATCTT. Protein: CASSYGQGNTDTQYL.

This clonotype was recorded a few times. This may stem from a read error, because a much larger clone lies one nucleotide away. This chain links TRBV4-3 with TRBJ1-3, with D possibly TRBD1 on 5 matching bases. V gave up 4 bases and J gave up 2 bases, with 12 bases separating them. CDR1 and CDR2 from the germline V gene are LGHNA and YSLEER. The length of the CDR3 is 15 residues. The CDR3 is CASSPGPGPGNTIYF. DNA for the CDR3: TGCGCCAGCAGCCCGGGACCGGGGCCTGGAAACACCATATATTTT.

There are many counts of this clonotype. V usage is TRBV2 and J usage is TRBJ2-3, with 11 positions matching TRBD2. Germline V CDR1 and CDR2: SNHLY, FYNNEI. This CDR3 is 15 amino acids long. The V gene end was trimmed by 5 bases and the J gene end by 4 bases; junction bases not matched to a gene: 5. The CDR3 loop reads CASSSGLAGPDTQYF. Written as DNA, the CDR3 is TGTGCCAGCAGTTCTGGACTAGCGGGCCCAGATACGCAGTATTTT.

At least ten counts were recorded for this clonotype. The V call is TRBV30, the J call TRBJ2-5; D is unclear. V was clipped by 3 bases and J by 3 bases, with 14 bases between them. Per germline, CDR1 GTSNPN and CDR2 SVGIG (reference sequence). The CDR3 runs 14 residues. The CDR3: CAWRASVVKETQYF. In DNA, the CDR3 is TGTGCCTGGAGGGCGAGCGTAGTGAAAGAGACCCAGTACTTC. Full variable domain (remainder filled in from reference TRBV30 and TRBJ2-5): SQTIHQWPATLVQPVGSPLSLECTVEGTSNPNLYWYRQAAGRGLQLLFYSVGIGQISSEVPQNLSASRPQDRQFILSSKKLLLSDSGFYLCAWRASVVKETQYFGPGTRLLVL.

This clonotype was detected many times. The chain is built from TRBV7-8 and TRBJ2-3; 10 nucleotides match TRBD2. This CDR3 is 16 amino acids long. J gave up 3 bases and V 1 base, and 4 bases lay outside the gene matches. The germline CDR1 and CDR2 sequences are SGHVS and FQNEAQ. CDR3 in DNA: TGTGCCAGCAGCTTAGTGGCTAGCGGGGGAACAGATACGCAGTATTTT. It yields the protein CASSLVASGGTDTQYF.

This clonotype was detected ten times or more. The CDR3 DNA reads as TGTGCCACCAGTGATCGGAGGGCGCAGCTGACCACCGGGGAGCTGTTTTTT. It translates to CATSDRRAQLTTGELFF. This chain joins TRBV24-1 and TRBJ2-2, with D possibly matching TRBD2 (6 bases). Germline CDR1 is KGHDR and CDR2 is SFDVKD. This CDR3 is 17 amino acids long. Trimming shortened V by 3 bases and J by 4 bases, and 17 bases separated the two germline ends.

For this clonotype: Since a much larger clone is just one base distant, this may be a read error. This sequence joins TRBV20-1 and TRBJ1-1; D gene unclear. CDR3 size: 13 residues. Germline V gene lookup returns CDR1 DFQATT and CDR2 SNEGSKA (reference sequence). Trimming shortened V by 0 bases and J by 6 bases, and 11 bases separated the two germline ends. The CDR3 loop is CSARDSLSSEAFF. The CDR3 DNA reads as TGCAGTGCTAGAGACTCCTTGTCCTCTGAAGCTTTCTTT.

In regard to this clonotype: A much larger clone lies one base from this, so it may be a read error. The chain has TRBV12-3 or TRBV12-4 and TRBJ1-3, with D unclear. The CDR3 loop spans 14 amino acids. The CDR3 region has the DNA TGTGACAGCACCGCCATTAACCCTGGAAACACCATATATTTT. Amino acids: CDSTAINPGNTIYF.